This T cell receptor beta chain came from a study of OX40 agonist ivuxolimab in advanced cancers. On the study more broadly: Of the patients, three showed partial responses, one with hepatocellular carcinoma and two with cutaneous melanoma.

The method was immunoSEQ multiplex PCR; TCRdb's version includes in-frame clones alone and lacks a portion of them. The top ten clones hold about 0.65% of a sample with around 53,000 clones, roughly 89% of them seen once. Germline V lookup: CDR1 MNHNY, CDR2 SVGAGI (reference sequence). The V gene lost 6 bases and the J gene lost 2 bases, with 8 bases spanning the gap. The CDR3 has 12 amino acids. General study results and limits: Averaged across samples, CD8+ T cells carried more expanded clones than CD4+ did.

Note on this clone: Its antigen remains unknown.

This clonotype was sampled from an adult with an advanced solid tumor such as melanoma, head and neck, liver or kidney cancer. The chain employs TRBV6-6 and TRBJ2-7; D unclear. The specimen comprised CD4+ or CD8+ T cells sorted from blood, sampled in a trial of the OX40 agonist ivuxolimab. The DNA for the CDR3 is TGTGCCAGCAGCATTGGAACCTACGAGCAGTACTTC. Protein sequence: CASSIGTYEQYF.